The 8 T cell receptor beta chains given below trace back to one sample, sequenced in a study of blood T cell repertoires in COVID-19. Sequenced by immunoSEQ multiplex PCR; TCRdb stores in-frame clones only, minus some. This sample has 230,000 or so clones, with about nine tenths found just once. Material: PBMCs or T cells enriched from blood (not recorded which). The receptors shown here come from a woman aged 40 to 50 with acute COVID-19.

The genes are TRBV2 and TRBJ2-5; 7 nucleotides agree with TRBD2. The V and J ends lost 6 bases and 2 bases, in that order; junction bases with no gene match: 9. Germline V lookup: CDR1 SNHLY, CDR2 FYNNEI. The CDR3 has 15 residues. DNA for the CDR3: TGTGCCAGCAGGATGAGCGGGACGGATCAAGAGACCCAGTACTTC. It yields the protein CASRMSGTDQETQYF.

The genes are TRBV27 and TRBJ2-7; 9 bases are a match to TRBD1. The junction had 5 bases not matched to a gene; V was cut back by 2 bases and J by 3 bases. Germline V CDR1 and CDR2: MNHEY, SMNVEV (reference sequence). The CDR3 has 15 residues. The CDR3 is CASSLRQGGIYEQYF. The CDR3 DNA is TGTGCCAGCAGTTTAAGACAGGGGGGCATCTACGAGCAGTACTTC.

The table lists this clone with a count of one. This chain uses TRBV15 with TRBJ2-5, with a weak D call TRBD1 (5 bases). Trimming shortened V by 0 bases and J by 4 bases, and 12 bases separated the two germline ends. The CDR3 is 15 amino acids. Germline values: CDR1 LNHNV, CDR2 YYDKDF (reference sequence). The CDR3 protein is CATSRDQGIGETQYF. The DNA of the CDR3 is TGTGCCACCAGCAGAGACCAGGGTATTGGAGAGACCCAGTACTTC.

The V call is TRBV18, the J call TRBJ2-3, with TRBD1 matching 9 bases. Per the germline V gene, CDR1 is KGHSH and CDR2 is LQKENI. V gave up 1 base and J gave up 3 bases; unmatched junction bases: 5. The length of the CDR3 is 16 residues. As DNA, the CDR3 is TGTGCCAGCTCACCACGGACAGGGGTAGTGACAGATACGCAGTATTTT. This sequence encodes CASSPRTGVVTDTQYF.

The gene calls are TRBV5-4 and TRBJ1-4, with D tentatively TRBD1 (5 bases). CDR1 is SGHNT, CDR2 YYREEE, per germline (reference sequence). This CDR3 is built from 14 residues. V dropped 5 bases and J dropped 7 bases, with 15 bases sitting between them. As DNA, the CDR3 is TGTGCCAGCAGTCAGGGTGGCGGTGGTGAAAAACTGTTTTTT. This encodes CASSQGGGGEKLFF.

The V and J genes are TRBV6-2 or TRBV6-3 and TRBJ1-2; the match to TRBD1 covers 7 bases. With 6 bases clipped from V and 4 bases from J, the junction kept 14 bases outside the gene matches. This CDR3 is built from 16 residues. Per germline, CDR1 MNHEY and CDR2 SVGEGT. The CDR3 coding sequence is TGTGCCAGCAGCTCCGGGACAGCTGCAGTTCCCTATGGCTACACCTTC. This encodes CASSSGTAAVPYGYTF.

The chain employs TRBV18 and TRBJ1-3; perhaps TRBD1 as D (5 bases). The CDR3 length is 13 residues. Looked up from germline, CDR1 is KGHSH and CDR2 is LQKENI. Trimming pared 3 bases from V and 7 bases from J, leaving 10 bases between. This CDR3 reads CASSPSQGNTIYF. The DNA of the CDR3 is TGTGCCAGCTCACCCAGTCAGGGCAACACCATATATTTT. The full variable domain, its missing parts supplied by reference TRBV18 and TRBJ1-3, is NAGVMQNPRHLVRRRGQEARLRCSPMKGHSHVYWYRQLPEEGLKFMVYLQKENIIDESGMPKERFSAEFPKEGPSILRIQQVVRGDSAAYFCASSPSQGNTIYFGEGSWLTVV.

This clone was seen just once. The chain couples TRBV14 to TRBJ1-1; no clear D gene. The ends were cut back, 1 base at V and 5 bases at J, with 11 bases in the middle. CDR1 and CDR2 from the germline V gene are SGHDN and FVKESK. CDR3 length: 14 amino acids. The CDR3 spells CASSQVGGGTEAFF. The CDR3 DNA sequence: TGTGCCAGCAGCCAAGTGGGAGGAGGGACTGAAGCTTTCTTT.